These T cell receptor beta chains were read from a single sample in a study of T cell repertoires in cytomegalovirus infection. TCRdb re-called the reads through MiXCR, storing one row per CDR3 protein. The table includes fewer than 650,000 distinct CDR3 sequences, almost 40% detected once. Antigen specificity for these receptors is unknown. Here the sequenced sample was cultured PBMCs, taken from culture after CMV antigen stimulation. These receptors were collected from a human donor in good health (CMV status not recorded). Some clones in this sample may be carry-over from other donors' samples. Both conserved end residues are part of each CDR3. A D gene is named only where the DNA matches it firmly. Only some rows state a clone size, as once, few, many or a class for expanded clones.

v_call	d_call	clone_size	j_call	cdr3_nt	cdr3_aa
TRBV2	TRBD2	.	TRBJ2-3	TGTGCCAGCAGTCCTAGCGGGGGGGGTACTAGCACAGATACGCAGTATTTT	CASSPSGGGTSTDTQYF
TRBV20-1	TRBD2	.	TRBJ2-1	TGCAGTGCTAGAGATGGTAGTGGGAGGGTAAATGAGCAGTTCTTC	CSARDGSGRVNEQFF
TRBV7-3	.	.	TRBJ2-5	TGTGCCAGCAGCTCCGAGCCGCAGTTGTACCAAGAGACCCAGTACTTC	CASSSEPQLYQETQYF
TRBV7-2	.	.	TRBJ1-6	TGTGCCAGCAGCTCCCAACCTCCGGGCCTCGTATCCTCACCCCTCCACTTT	CASSSQPPGLVSSPLHF
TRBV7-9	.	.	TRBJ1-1	TGTGCCAGCAGCTTCCTCGGGACTGCGGAAGAAGCTTTCTTT	CASSFLGTAEEAFF
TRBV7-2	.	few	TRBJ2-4	TGTGCCAGCAGCCCCTCGGGAGCCAAAAACATTCAGTACTTC	CASSPSGAKNIQYF
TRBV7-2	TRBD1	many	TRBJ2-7	TGTGCCAGCAGCTTCCGACAGGGGATCGGGGCCTACGAGCAGTACTTC	CASSFRQGIGAYEQYF
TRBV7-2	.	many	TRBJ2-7	TGTGCCAGCAGCCCAAGGGGGGACCCCTACGAGCAGTACTTC	CASSPRGDPYEQYF
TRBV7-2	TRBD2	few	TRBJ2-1	TGTGCCAGCGGACGTGGAAGCGGGAGGGCCGGTGGTGAGCAGTTCTTC	CASGRGSGRAGGEQFF
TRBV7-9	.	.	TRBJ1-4	TGTGCCAGCAGCCCTACAGGCGCCCGTTCAACTAATGAAAAACTGTTTTTT	CASSPTGARSTNEKLFF
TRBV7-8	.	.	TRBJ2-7	TGTGCCAGCAGCTCGGGACCGGGCCGGATCTACGAGCAGTACTTC	CASSSGPGRIYEQYF
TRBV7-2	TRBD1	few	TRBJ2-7	TGTGCCAGCAGCCGACAGGGACAACCCTCCTACGAGCAGTACTTC	CASSRQGQPSYEQYF
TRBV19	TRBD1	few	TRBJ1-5	TGTGCCAGTAGTTCGACAGGGTTCAATCAGCCCCAGCATTTT	CASSSTGFNQPQHF
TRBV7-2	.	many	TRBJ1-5	TGTGCCAGCAGCCCGCAGTTCGGAGGAGATCAGCCCCAGCATTTT	CASSPQFGGDQPQHF
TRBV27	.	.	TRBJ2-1	TGTGCCAGCAGTTTTAGAGGGCATGAGCAGTTCTTC	CASSFRGHEQFF
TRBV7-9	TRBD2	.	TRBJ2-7	TGTGCCAGCAGCTTAGCCAGAGGACTAGCGGTTGGCGAGCAGTACTTC	CASSLARGLAVGEQYF
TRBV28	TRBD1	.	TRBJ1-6	TGTGCCAGCAGTTTAACGGGGACAGGGGGTTATAATTCACCCCTCCACTTT	CASSLTGTGGYNSPLHF
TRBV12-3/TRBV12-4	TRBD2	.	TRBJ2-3	TGTGCCAGCAGGGGGTGGATAGCGGGAGTAGATACGCAGTATTTT	CASRGWIAGVDTQYF
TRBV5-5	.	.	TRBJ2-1	TGTGCCAGCAGCTACAGGACAAACTACAATGAGCAGTTCTTC	CASSYRTNYNEQFF
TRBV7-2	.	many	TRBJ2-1	TGTGCCAGCAGCGCGAGGGCCTCGAAACCCCACAATGAGCAGTTCTTC	CASSARASKPHNEQFF
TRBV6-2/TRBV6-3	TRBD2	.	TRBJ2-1	TGTGCCAGCAGGACTAGCGGGTCTTACAATGAGCAGTTCTTC	CASRTSGSYNEQFF
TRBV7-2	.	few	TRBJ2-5	TGTGCCAGCAGCCCTAGCCCCCCGGGACACAAAGAGACCCAGTACTTC	CASSPSPPGHKETQYF
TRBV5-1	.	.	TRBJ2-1	TGCGCCAGCAGCTTGGGGACGGACTACACCAATGAGCAGTTCTTC	CASSLGTDYTNEQFF
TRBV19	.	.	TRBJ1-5	TGTGCCAGTATCGACAGGTCCGGTAGCAATCAGCCCCAGCATTTT	CASIDRSGSNQPQHF
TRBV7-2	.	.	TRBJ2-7	TGTGCCAGCAGCTTAAGGGCAGGGACCTCCTACGAGCAGTACTTC	CASSLRAGTSYEQYF
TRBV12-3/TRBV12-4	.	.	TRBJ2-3	TGTGCCAGCAGCCCATCCCGAGGATTCACAGATACGCAGTATTTT	CASSPSRGFTDTQYF
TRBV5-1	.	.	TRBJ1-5	TGCGCCAGCAGCCCCGGGGGGTTGAGCAATCAGCCCCAGCATTTT	CASSPGGLSNQPQHF
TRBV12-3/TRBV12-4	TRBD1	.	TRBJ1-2	TGTGCCAGCAGGACCCGGACAGGGGGCCATCACTATGGCTACACCTTC	CASRTRTGGHHYGYTF
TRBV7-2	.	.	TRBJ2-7	TGTGCCAGCAGCTTTTCGACCCCCTACGAGCAGTACTTC	CASSFSTPYEQYF
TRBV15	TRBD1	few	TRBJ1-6	TGTGCCACCAGCAGAGGACCAGGGGGTAATTCACCCCTCCACTTT	CATSRGPGGNSPLHF
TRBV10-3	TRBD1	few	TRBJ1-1	TGTGCCATCAGTGAGGACAGGGGCGACACTGAAGCTTTCTTT	CAISEDRGDTEAFF